The 24 T cell receptor beta chains in this list originate from one sample, sequenced in a study of multiple sclerosis patients with progressive multifocal leukoencephalopathy. Indicated time point: more than ten months of natalizumab therapy. TCRdb's table, derived via immunoSEQ multiplex PCR, lists solely in-frame clones and lacks some. The sample shows roughly 29,000 clones, 90% of them seen only once. The sample here was PBMCs, taken from a patient treated with natalizumab. The receptors derive from a human donor with multiple sclerosis.

The chain uses TRBV9 and TRBJ1-2; unclear D gene. Germline-derived CDR1 and CDR2 are SGDLS and YYNGEE. The V and J ends lost 4 bases and 7 bases respectively, with 11 bases between them. The CDR3 length is 12 residues. The CDR3 protein is CASSPGESGYTF. CDR3 nucleotide sequence: TGTGCCAGCAGCCCGGGAGAGTCTGGCTACACCTTC.

This chain connects TRBV10-3 to TRBJ1-4; 8 bases fit TRBD1. This CDR3 has 14 amino acids. Per germline, CDR1 ENHRY and CDR2 SYGVKD. J gave up 5 bases and V 4 bases, and 3 bases lay outside the gene matches. The DNA of the CDR3 is TGTGCCATCAGTGTGGGACAGGAAAATGAAAAACTGTTTTTT. This translates into CAISVGQENEKLFF.

In regard to this clone: Other DNA sequences in the sample encode the same CDR3. The genes are TRBV2 and TRBJ2-7; D not certain. This CDR3 region has 10 residues. CDR1 and CDR2 from the germline V gene are SNHLY and FYNNEI. The V end lost 6 bases, the J end lost 7 bases, and 7 bases lay between the germline ends. CDR3 in DNA: TGTGCCAGCAGCATATATGAGCAGTACTTC. Protein: CASSIYEQYF. The full variable domain, rest sourced from reference TRBV2 and TRBJ2-7, is EPEVTQTPSHQVTQMGQEVILRCVPISNHLYFYWYRQILGQKVEFLVSFYNNEISEKSEIFDDQFSVERPDGSNFTLKIRSTKLEDSAMYFCASSIYEQYFGPGTRLTVT.

The gene calls are TRBV6-1 and TRBJ2-1; 10 nucleotides line up with TRBD2. The CDR3 spans 13 residues. The germline V gene encodes CDR1 MNHNS and CDR2 SASEGT. V gave up 7 bases and J gave up 12 bases; unmatched junction bases: 9. CDR3 loop: CASTESSGGWQFF. For the CDR3, the DNA is TGTGCCAGCACCGAATCTAGCGGGGGATGGCAGTTCTTC.

This clone was seen just once. This rearrangement joins TRBV6-5 to TRBJ1-2; D possibly corresponds to TRBD1 (5 bases). The ends were cut back, 4 bases at V and 8 bases at J, with 8 bases in the middle. The germline CDR1 and CDR2 sequences are MNHEY and SVGAGI. This CDR3 has 11 amino acids. Written as DNA, the CDR3 is TGTGCCAGCAGTTCAGGGAACGGCTACACCTTC. Translated: CASSSGNGYTF.

The chain uses TRBV5-3 and TRBJ1-6, with TRBD1 identical over 10 bases. TRBV5-3 is known as an ORF, though its function is uncertain. The CDR3 length is 20 residues. J was trimmed by 4 bases and V by 0 bases; bases with no gene match: 13. Here the CDR3 reads CARSLAEKRQGAFYNSPLHF. CDR3 DNA sequence: TGTGCCAGAAGCTTGGCCGAGAAAAGACAGGGGGCGTTTTATAATTCACCCCTCCACTTT.

The chain recombines TRBV6-1 with TRBJ2-7; D may be TRBD2 (5 bases). The germline gives CDR1 MNHNS, CDR2 SASEGT. The CDR3 is made up of 13 amino acids. Trimming took off 3 bases at V and 2 bases at J, with 8 bases between the two ends. CDR3 bases: TGTGCCAGCAGTGAGACGAGGGCCTACGAGCAGTACTTC. Translating gives CASSETRAYEQYF.

In regard to this clone: The same CDR3 is also encoded by other DNA sequences in this sample. The chain recombines TRBV28 with TRBJ2-7; D is unclear. The CDR3 is 12 amino acids. The V end was cut by 1 base, the J end by 4 bases, with 5 bases between. CDR1 is MDHEN, CDR2 SYDVKM, per germline. The CDR3 nucleotides are TGTGCCAGCAGTTTATTGGGATACGAGCAGTACTTC. Protein product: CASSLLGYEQYF.

The rearrangement links TRBV19 to TRBJ2-2; no definite D call. The CDR3 loop spans 17 amino acids. Trimming cost V 0 bases and J 6 bases, with 17 bases left between them. The germline CDR1 and CDR2 sequences are LNHDA and SQIVND (reference sequence). The CDR3 spells CASSIDVRQANAGELFF. In DNA form, the CDR3 reads TGTGCCAGTAGTATAGATGTCCGGCAGGCCAATGCCGGGGAGCTGTTTTTT.

This chain joins TRBV6-1 and TRBJ1-2; D not resolved. The CDR3 loop spans 13 amino acids. Trimming stripped 6 bases from V and 2 bases from J, with 10 bases between. The V gene's germline CDR1 is MNHNS and CDR2 SASEGT. CDR3 sequence (DNA): TGTGCCAGCAGGGACCCGAGGAACTATGGCTACACCTTC. Encoded protein: CASRDPRNYGYTF.

The V call is TRBV7-9, the J call TRBJ1-2, with TRBD1 identical over 10 bases. This CDR3 is 13 amino acids long. Germline V gene sequence: CDR1 SEHNR, CDR2 FQNEAQ (reference sequence). The junction had 2 bases not matched to a gene; V was cut back by 5 bases and J by 5 bases. The CDR3, as DNA: TGTGCCAGCAGCCTGGGACAGGGGTATGGCTACACCTTC. This gives the protein CASSLGQGYGYTF.

A single count supports this clone. The chain uses TRBV29-1 and TRBJ2-1; 9 bases align to TRBD2. Germline V gene lookup returns CDR1 SQVTM and CDR2 ANQGSEA. Trimming at V came to 1 base and at J to 5 bases, leaving 3 bases not matched to a gene. This CDR3 spans 14 amino acids. CDR3: CSVEGAGGHNEQFF. The CDR3 DNA follows: TGCAGCGTTGAAGGAGCGGGGGGCCACAATGAGCAGTTCTTC.

The chain uses TRBV7-9 and TRBJ1-1; TRBD1 is a possible D gene (5 bases). The V end was cut by 5 bases, the J end by 1 base, with 11 bases between. CDR3 size: 14 residues. Germline CDR1 is SEHNR and CDR2 is FQNEAQ (reference sequence). DNA of the CDR3: TGTGCCAGCAGCCAGGGAGGTAGGAACACTGAAGCTTTCTTT. As protein: CASSQGGRNTEAFF.

The CDR3: CASSLNMGNTIYF. The CDR3 bases are TGTGCCAGCAGCTTAAATATGGGAAACACCATATATTTT. The chain is built from TRBV7-2 and TRBJ1-3; no reliable D call. Deletions cut 2 bases from V and 4 bases from J, with 6 bases between. CDR1 is SGHTA, CDR2 FQGNSA, per germline. There are 13 residues in the CDR3.

V and J are TRBV15 and TRBJ1-2; the D is unclear. CDR3 length equals 15 residues. CDR1 and CDR2 from the germline V gene are LNHNV and YYDKDF (reference sequence). V was shortened by 1 base and J by 0 bases, with 9 bases between the two germline ends. For the CDR3, the DNA is TGTGCCACCAGCAGAGGGGTACAAGCTAACTATGGCTACACCTTC. This gives the protein CATSRGVQANYGYTF. Together with reference TRBV15 and TRBJ1-2, the CDR3 gives the full variable domain: DAMVIQNPRYQVTQFGKPVTLSCSQTLNHNVMYWYQQKSSQAPKLLFHYYDKDFNNEADTPDNFQSRRPNTSFCFLDIRSPGLGDTAMYLCATSRGVQANYGYTFGSGTRLTVV.

The chain joins TRBV2 to TRBJ1-1, with 9 bases fitting TRBD1. V lost 9 bases, J lost 1 base, and 3 bases stayed unmatched. Per the germline V gene, CDR1 is SNHLY and CDR2 is FYNNEI. The CDR3 totals 13 residues. For the CDR3, the DNA is TGTGCCAGACAGGGGGCTGAGAACACTGAAGCTTTCTTT. Amino acid sequence: CARQGAENTEAFF.

The chain employs TRBV6-5 and TRBJ1-1; no firm D call. This CDR3 comprises 16 residues. Germline CDR1 is MNHEY and CDR2 is SVGAGI. V dropped 0 bases and J dropped 0 bases, with 11 bases sitting between them. CDR3: CASSYSNRVLNTEAFF. The CDR3 region has the DNA TGTGCCAGCAGTTACTCGAATCGCGTTTTGAACACTGAAGCTTTCTTT.

Points on this clone: No conserved phenylalanine or tryptophan ends this CDR3, so it is likely a read error. This sequence joins TRBV30 and TRBJ1-5; D unresolved. The CDR3 is 16 residues long. Trimming stripped 3 bases from V and 5 bases from J, with 20 bases between. Per germline, CDR1 GTSNPN and CDR2 SVGIG (reference sequence). CDR3 nucleotide sequence: TGTGCCTGGAGCGCAGCAGAGGGAGGGCGTTATCAGCCCCAGCATTCT. Protein sequence: CAWSAAEGGRYQPQHS.

This clone came up once. The chain uses TRBV30 and TRBJ2-1, with 10 bases identical to TRBD1. CDR3 length equals 12 residues. With V trimmed by 5 bases and J by 7 bases, 2 bases remained unmatched. Germline CDR1 reads GTSNPN; CDR2 reads SVGIG (reference sequence). CDR3 sequence (DNA): TGTGCCTGGTGGGGACAGGGGAATGAGCAGTTCTTC. Residues: CAWWGQGNEQFF.

The chain couples TRBV6-1 to TRBJ2-7; 7 positions agree with TRBD1. The trim removed 6 bases at V and 7 bases at J, leaving 6 bases unmatched. The germline V gene encodes CDR1 MNHNS and CDR2 SASEGT. The CDR3 covers 12 residues. The CDR3 reads CASSRGSSEQYF. The CDR3 DNA sequence: TGTGCCAGCAGCAGGGGGTCCTCGGAGCAGTACTTC.

J is TRBJ2-5 and V is TRBV6-1, with D perhaps TRBD2 (6 bases). Germline CDR1 and CDR2: MNHNS and SASEGT. The CDR3 totals 15 residues. The V end was cut by 7 bases, the J end by 5 bases, with 20 bases between. The CDR3 nucleotides are TGTGCCAGCATCCACGGGGTCCGGGGGACCGAGACCCAGTACTTC. Amino acids: CASIHGVRGTETQYF.

The chain combines TRBV7-2 with TRBJ2-1, with D perhaps being TRBD1 or TRBD2 (5 bases each). The germline V gene encodes CDR1 SGHTA and CDR2 FQGNSA. The CDR3 sequence is 16 residues long. Trimming pared 1 base from V and 6 bases from J, leaving 16 bases between. In nucleotides, the CDR3 is TGTGCCAGCAGCTTAGTAGCAGGGCGGGTGTCCAATGAGCAGTTCTTC. Translating gives CASSLVAGRVSNEQFF.

The chain has TRBV15 and TRBJ2-1; 7 nucleotides align to TRBD1. CDR3 size: 18 residues. The V gene's germline CDR1 is LNHNV and CDR2 YYDKDF (reference sequence). The J segment lost 6 bases and the V segment lost 3 bases, leaving 17 bases of the junction unmatched. The CDR3 DNA is TGTGCCACCAGCAGGGCACCGGGACAGCAATCGTACATCAATGAGCAGTTCTTC. This translates into CATSRAPGQQSYINEQFF.

The V and J genes are TRBV27 and TRBJ2-1, with D uncertain. Germline V lookup: CDR1 MNHEY, CDR2 SMNVEV (reference sequence). The CDR3 length is 15 residues. The V end was cut by 4 bases, the J end by 8 bases, with 18 bases between. This CDR3 is CASSSVVLQRDEQFF. CDR3 in DNA: TGTGCCAGCAGTTCTGTTGTGTTGCAGCGCGATGAGCAGTTCTTC.